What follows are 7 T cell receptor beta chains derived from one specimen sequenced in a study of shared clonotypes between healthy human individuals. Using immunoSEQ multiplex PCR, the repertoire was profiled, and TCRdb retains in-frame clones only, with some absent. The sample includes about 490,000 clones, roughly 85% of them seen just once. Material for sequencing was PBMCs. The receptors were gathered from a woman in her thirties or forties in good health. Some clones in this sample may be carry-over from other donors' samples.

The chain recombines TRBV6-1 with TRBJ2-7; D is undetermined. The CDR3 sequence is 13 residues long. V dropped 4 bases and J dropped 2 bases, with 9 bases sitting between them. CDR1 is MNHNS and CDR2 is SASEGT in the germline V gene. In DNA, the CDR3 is TGTGCCAGCAGTGGTTGGCAGACCTACGAGCAGTACTTC. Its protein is CASSGWQTYEQYF.

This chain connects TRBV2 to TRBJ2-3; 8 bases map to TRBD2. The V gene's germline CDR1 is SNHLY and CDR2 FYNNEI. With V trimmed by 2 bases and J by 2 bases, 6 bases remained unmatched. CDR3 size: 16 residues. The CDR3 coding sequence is TGTGCCAGCAGTGAAAAGGGACTAGTACCCACAGATACGCAGTATTTT. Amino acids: CASSEKGLVPTDTQYF.

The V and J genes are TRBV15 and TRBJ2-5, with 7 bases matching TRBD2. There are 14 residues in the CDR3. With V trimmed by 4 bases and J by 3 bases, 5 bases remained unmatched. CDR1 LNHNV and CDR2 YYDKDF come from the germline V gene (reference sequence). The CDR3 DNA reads TGTGCCACCAGCACCTCTCTAGCGGAAGAGACCCAGTACTTC. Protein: CATSTSLAEETQYF.

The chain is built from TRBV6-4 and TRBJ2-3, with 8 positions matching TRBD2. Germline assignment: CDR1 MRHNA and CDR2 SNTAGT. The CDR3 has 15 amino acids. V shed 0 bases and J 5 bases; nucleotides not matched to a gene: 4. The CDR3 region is CASSDSGAGGDTQYF. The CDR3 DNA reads TGTGCCAGCAGTGACTCGGGGGCGGGAGGAGATACGCAGTATTTT.

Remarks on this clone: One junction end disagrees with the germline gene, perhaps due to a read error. This chain's CDR3 is CASSAEGGTDTQYF. The DNA of the CDR3 is TGTGCTAGCAGCGCGGAAGGGGGCACAGATACGCAGTATTTT. The chain employs TRBV7-7 and TRBJ2-3, with a weak D call TRBD1 (5 bases). In germline, CDR1 is SSHAT, CDR2 FNYEAQ (reference sequence). The CDR3 has 14 amino acids.

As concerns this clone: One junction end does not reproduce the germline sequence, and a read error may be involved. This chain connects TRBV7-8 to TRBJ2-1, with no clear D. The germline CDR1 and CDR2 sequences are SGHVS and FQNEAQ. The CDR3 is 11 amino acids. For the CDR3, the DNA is TGTGCCAGCCGCTTTGGCCATGAGCAGTTCTTC. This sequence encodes CASRFGHEQFF.

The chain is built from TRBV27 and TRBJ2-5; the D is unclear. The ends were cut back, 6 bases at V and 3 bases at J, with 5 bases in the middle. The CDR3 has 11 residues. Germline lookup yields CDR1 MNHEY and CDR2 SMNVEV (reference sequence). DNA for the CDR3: TGTGCCAGCAGCCGTAAAGAGACCCAGTACTTC. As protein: CASSRKETQYF.